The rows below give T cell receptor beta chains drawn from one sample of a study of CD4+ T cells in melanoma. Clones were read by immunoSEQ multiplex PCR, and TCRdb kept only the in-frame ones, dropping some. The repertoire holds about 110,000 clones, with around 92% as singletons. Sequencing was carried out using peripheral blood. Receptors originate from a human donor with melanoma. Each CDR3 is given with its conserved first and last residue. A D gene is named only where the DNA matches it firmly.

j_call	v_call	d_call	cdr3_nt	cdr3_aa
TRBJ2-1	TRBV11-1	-	TGTGCCAGCAGCTACCGGGACACCGCCGATAATGAGCAGTTCTTC	CASSYRDTADNEQFF
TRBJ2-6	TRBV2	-	TGTGCCAGCGTGAGAATAACCTCTGGGGCCAACGTCCTGACTTTC	CASVRITSGANVLTF
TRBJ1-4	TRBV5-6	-	TGTGCCAGCAGCTTGGTGGGGTTTGATGAAAAACTGTTTTTT	CASSLVGFDEKLFF
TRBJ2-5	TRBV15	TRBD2	TGTGCCACCAGCACCCCGACTAGCGGCTTCCAAGAGACCCAGTACTTC	CATSTPTSGFQETQYF
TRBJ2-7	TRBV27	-	TGTGCCAGCAGTTCGCGAGACTACGAGCAGTACTTC	CASSSRDYEQYF
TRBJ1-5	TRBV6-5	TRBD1	TGTGCCAGCAGCCGTACAGGGGAGGCTCGGCAGCCCCAGCATTTT	CASSRTGEARQPQHF
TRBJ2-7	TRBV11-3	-	TGTGCCAGCAGCCCAGGGGGTGCGGGAGAACACGAGCAGTACTTC	CASSPGGAGEHEQYF
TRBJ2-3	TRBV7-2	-	TGTGCCAGCAGCCAGGGGCTAGCGGATTCCACAGATACGCAGTATTTT	CASSQGLADSTDTQYF
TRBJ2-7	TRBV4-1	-	TGCGCCAGCAGCCAATTAAGAAGTGGCGTTGAGCAGTACTTC	CASSQLRSGVEQYF
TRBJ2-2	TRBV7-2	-	TGTGCCAGCAGCTCGTACGGTACCACCGGGGAGCTGTTTTTT	CASSSYGTTGELFF
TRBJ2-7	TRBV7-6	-	TGTGCCAGCAGCCATAGACAGGGAGGTACCTACGAGCAGTACTTC	CASSHRQGGTYEQYF
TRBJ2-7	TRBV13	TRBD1	TGTGCCAGCAGCTTAAAGGAGACAGGGTTCGGCTACGAGCAGTACTTC	CASSLKETGFGYEQYF
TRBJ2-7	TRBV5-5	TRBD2	TGTGCCAGCAGCTTGAGCGGCGGGGGCTACGAGCAGTACTTC	CASSLSGGGYEQYF
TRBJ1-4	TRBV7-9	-	TGTGCCAGCAGCTTAGCGCTTGGGAGTGCTAATGAAAAACTGTTTTTT	CASSLALGSANEKLFF